Below are 14 T cell receptor beta chains sequenced from a single sample in a study of patients and donors after allogeneic stem cell transplantation. TCRdb fed the RT-PCR reads into MiXCR, producing one record per CDR3 protein. The profile shows about 200,000 distinct CDR3 sequences, roughly two fifths of them singletons. The sample was blood, either unsorted or a sorted T cell fraction (not recorded which). The origin of the receptors is a human donor who was either an allogeneic HSCT recipient or a stem cell or donor lymphocyte infusion donor (not recorded which). It is not recorded whose cells these are; they may come from a transplant donor.

The chain recombines TRBV20-1 with TRBJ2-3, with TRBD2 matching over 12 bases. With 6 bases clipped from V and 2 bases from J, the junction kept 9 bases outside the gene matches. CDR1 is DFQATT, CDR2 SNEGSKA, per germline (reference sequence). The CDR3 is 16 residues long. The CDR3 DNA follows: TGCAGTGCCATATCCCCTAGCGGGGGGGCCACAGATACGCAGTATTTT. This encodes CSAISPSGGATDTQYF.

This clonotype was seen a handful of times. The V and J genes are TRBV4-2 and TRBJ2-7; weak D call: TRBD1 (6 bases). The CDR3 contains 15 residues. Trimming pared 1 base from V and 1 base from J, leaving 11 bases between. CDR1 LGHNA and CDR2 YNFKEQ come from the germline V gene. CDR3 in DNA: TGTGCCAGCAGCCAAGCGGCAGGGGTTTCCTACGAGCAGTACTTC. Amino acids: CASSQAAGVSYEQYF.

The genes are TRBV20-1 and TRBJ1-4, with D hard to call. The V end was cut by 6 bases, the J end by 6 bases, with 20 bases between. Germline V gene lookup returns CDR1 DFQATT and CDR2 SNEGSKA (reference sequence). The CDR3 is made up of 15 amino acids. The CDR3 region is CSAWGGPNSYEKLFF. CDR3 DNA: TGCAGTGCATGGGGAGGGCCGAACTCGTATGAAAAACTGTTTTTT.

J is TRBJ2-5 and V is TRBV5-1; D is tentatively TRBD1 or TRBD2 (5 bases each). V lost 4 bases and J 5 bases, leaving 18 bases between the germline ends. This CDR3 comprises 15 residues. The germline gives CDR1 SGHRS, CDR2 YFSETQ. The CDR3 is CASSPMGESSETQYF. The CDR3 DNA is TGCGCCAGCAGCCCCATGGGGGAGTCTTCGGAGACCCAGTACTTC. Filled out from reference TRBV5-1 and TRBJ2-5, the complete variable domain reads KAGVTQTPRYLIKTRGQQVTLSCSPISGHRSVSWYQQTPGQGLQFLFEYFSETQRNKGNFPGRFSGRQFSNSRSEMNVSTLELGDSALYLCASSPMGESSETQYFGPGTRLLVL.

A few counts support this clonotype. The chain carries TRBV12-3 or TRBV12-4 and TRBJ1-5; D may be TRBD1 (6 bases). V lost 4 bases and J lost 7, with 8 bases in between. The CDR3 covers 12 residues. The CDR3 DNA is TGTGCCAGCAGTTCAGGGGCCCAGCCCCAGCATTTT. Translating it yields CASSSGAQPQHF.

The table lists this clonotype with a few counts. The chain links TRBV2 to TRBJ1-1, with TRBD1 as a possible D gene (6 bases). CDR3 length: 15 residues. Trimming pared 5 bases from V and 3 bases from J, leaving 16 bases between. Germline CDR1 SNHLY, CDR2 FYNNEI. The CDR3 region has the DNA TGTGCCAGCAGTTCGAGGGGGTTGGTGTACACTGAAGCTTTCTTT. This gives the protein CASSSRGLVYTEAFF.

The chain carries TRBV12-3 or TRBV12-4 and TRBJ2-3; TRBD2 matches 9 bases. V dropped 2 bases and J dropped 2; count of bases not matched to a gene: 5. The CDR3 spans 16 residues. The DNA for the CDR3 is TGTGCCAGCAGTTTAAGGGCTAGCGGGGCCACAGATACGCAGTATTTT. It yields the protein CASSLRASGATDTQYF.

CDR3 DNA sequence: TGTGCCAGCAGTTTCGCAGGGGGGGCAAGTCCCACCCAGTACTTC. This encodes CASSFAGGASPTQYF. The V call is TRBV7-9, the J call TRBJ2-5; D assignment may be TRBD1 or TRBD2 (7 bases each). CDR3 length: 15 residues. V was pared by 6 bases and J by 8 bases, with 22 bases between. Germline-derived CDR1 and CDR2 are SEHNR and FQNEAQ (reference sequence).

CDR3 residues: CASSASARVTEAFF. CDR3 nucleotide sequence: TGTGCCAGCAGCGCCTCGGCCAGGGTGACTGAAGCTTTCTTT. V gene TRBV9 combines with J gene TRBJ1-1, with D maybe TRBD1 (5 bases). The CDR3 has 14 amino acids. CDR1 is SGDLS, CDR2 YYNGEE, per germline. V was shortened by 3 bases and J by 5 bases, with 14 bases between the two germline ends.

The V call is TRBV27, the J call TRBJ1-1; perhaps TRBD1 as D (5 bases). The CDR3 covers 13 residues. Germline assignment: CDR1 MNHEY and CDR2 SMNVEV (reference sequence). The V end was cut by 4 bases, the J end by 5 bases, with 11 bases between. The CDR3: CASSSMGGTEAFF. The CDR3 bases are TGTGCCAGCAGTTCCATGGGGGGGACTGAAGCTTTCTTT.

This clonotype occurred a few times. The chain is built from TRBV6-1 and TRBJ1-2; the D gene is possibly TRBD1 (5 bases). V was trimmed by 2 bases and J by 4 bases, leaving 14 bases between them. From germline, CDR1 is MNHNS and CDR2 SASEGT. The CDR3 has 15 amino acids. DNA for the CDR3: TGTGCCAGCAGTGAATACGGGGGACGGCTCTATGGCTACACCTTC. Translated, it gives CASSEYGGRLYGYTF.

The chain links TRBV29-1 to TRBJ2-7; possibly TRBD1 or TRBD2 for D (6 bases each). The CDR3 runs 13 residues. V was pared by 4 bases and J by 0 bases, with 10 bases between. Germline CDR1 and CDR2: SQVTM and ANQGSEA. Written as DNA, the CDR3 is TGCAGCGTTGTGGCGGGACACTCCTACGAGCAGTACTTC. It translates to CSVVAGHSYEQYF.

The rearrangement links TRBV5-6 to TRBJ2-2, with 7 bases identical to TRBD1. The CDR3 spans 16 residues. Unmatched junction bases numbered 11, after V lost 3 bases and J lost 6 bases. The germline CDR1 and CDR2 sequences are SGHDT and YYEEEE. CDR3 coding DNA: TGTGCCAGCAGCTCGACAGGGTACGGCCAGCCCGGGGAGCTGTTTTTT. This encodes CASSSTGYGQPGELFF.

This clonotype was seen a few times. CDR3 amino acids: CSAPKRPKNTEAFF. In DNA, the CDR3 is TGCAGTGCTCCTAAAAGGCCAAAGAACACTGAAGCTTTCTTT. This chain joins TRBV20-1 and TRBJ1-1; D remains ambiguous. Trimming shortened V by 5 bases and J by 1 base, and 14 bases separated the two germline ends. This CDR3 has 14 amino acids. Germline V gene sequence: CDR1 DFQATT, CDR2 SNEGSKA (reference sequence).